A single T cell receptor beta chain is shown here with its context. The data derive from a study of blood T cell repertoires in COVID-19. Unmatched junction bases numbered 5, after V lost 5 bases and J lost 2 bases. Looked up from germline, CDR1 is MDHEN and CDR2 is SYDVKM. The CDR3 extends over 14 amino acids. Repertoires were generated with immunoSEQ multiplex PCR, while TCRdb's copy carries only in-frame clones and drops some. The profile shows about 400,000 clones, around 84% of them singletons. Sequenced: peripheral blood. This sequence joins TRBV28 and TRBJ2-5; 7 nucleotides agree with TRBD1. The sequence derives from a human donor in a cohort sampled during active COVID-19. The CDR3: CASSTYRGQETQYF. In nucleotides, the CDR3 is TGTGCCAGCAGTACCTACAGGGGACAAGAGACCCAGTACTTC.